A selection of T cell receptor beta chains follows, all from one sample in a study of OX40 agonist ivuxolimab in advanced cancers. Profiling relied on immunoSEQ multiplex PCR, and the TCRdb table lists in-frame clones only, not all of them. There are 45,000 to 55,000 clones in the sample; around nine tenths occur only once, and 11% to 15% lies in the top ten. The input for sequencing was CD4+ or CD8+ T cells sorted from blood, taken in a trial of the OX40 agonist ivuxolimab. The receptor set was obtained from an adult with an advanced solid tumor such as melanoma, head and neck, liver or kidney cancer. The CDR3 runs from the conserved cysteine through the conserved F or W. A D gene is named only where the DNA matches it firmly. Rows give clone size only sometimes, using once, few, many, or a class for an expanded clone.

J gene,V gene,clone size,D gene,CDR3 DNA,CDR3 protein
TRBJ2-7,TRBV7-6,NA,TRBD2,TGTGCCAGCAGCTTAGAGGTAGCGGGAGGGATCTCCTACGAGCAGTACTTC,CASSLEVAGGISYEQYF
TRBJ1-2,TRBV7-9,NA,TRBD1,TGTGCCAGCAGCTTAGGTCGACAGGGTAATGGCTACACCTTC,CASSLGRQGNGYTF
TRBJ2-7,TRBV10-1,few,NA,TGCGCCAGCAGTGAGACCTCCTACGAGCAGTACTTC,CASSETSYEQYF
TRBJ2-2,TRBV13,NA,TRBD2,TGTGCCAGCAGCTTAATTAATCGACTAGCGGGGGGTACCGGGGAGCTGTTTTTT,CASSLINRLAGGTGELFF
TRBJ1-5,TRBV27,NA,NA,TGTGCCAGCAGTTTACGGCTTAGTCAGCCCCAGCATTTT,CASSLRLSQPQHF
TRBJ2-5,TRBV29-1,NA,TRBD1,TGCAGCGGTGGGGACAGAGAGACCCAGTACTTC,CSGGDRETQYF
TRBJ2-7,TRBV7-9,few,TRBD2,TGTGCCAGCAGCCCAAGGACTAGCGGAGGCTACGAGCAGTACTTC,CASSPRTSGGYEQYF
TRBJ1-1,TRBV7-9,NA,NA,TGTGCCAGCAGCTCAGTGGGGAGCATGAACACTGAAGCTTTCTTT,CASSSVGSMNTEAFF
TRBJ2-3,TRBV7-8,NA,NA,TGTGCCAGCAGCTTCCGTAGGGTAGAGGGCACAGATACGCAGTATTTT,CASSFRRVEGTDTQYF
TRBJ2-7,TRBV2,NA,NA,TGTGCCAGCAGTTTTTCTCAGTCCTACGAGCAGTACTTC,CASSFSQSYEQYF
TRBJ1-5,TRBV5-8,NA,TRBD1,TGTGCCAGCAGTACATGGACAGGAAGGATCTGGAAGGATCAGCCCCAGCATTTT,CASSTWTGRIWKDQPQHF
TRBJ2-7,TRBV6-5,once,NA,TGTGCCAGCGGGGCCGGGGGCCTCCTCTACGAGCAGTACTTC,CASGAGGLLYEQYF
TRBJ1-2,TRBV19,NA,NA,TGTGCCACTAAACCAAGCCAACCCAACTATGGCTACACCTTC,CATKPSQPNYGYTF
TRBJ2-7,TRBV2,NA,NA,TGTGCCACCTGGACAGATTACACCCGGGGCTTC,CATWTDYTRGF
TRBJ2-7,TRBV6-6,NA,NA,TGTGCCAGCAGTTACTGGGGGGAGGTTTACGAGCAGTACTTC,CASSYWGEVYEQYF
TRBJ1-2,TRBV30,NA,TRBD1,TGTGCCTGGAGTGTACCAGGGGGGAACTATGGCTACACCTTC,CAWSVPGGNYGYTF
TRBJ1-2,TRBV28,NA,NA,TGTGCCAGCAGCTTGGGACACCAATCCTATGGCTACACCTTC,CASSLGHQSYGYTF
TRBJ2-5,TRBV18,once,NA,TGTGCCAGCTCACCAGGGGAGACCCAGTACTTC,CASSPGETQYF
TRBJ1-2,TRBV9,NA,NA,TGTGCCAGCAGCGCAACCGACAGTTTTCACTATGGCTACACCTTC,CASSATDSFHYGYTF
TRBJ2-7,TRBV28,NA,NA,TGTGCCAGCAGCCAGGGCCTTCCAACCTACGAGCAGTACTTC,CASSQGLPTYEQYF
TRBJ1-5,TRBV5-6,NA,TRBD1,TGTGCCAGCAGCTTGGGGACAGGGTCCCAGCCCCAGCATTTT,CASSLGTGSQPQHF
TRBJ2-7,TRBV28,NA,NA,TGTGCCAGCAGTTTATTTTTGGACTACGAGCAGTACTTC,CASSLFLDYEQYF
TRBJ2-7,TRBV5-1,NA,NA,TGCGCCAGCAGTTTGCCGGGGCCCTACGAGCAGTACTTC,CASSLPGPYEQYF
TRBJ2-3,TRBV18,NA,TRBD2,TGTGCCAGCTCACCACCGAGGGCTAGCGGGAGCGGAGATACGCAGTATTTT,CASSPPRASGSGDTQYF
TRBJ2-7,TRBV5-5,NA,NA,TGTGCCAGCAGCTTGTATCAAACGACCTCCTACGAGCAGTACTTC,CASSLYQTTSYEQYF